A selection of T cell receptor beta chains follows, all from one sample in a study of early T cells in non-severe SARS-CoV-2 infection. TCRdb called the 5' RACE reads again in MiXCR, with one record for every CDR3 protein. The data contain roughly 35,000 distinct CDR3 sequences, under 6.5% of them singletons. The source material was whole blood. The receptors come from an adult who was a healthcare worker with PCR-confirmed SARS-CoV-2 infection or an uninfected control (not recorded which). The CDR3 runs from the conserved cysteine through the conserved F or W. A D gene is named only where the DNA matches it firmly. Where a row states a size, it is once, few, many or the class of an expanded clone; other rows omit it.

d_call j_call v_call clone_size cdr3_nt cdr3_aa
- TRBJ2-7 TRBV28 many TGTGCCAGCACCTTAAGTGCGCTGGGGCACGAGCAGTACTTC CASTLSALGHEQYF
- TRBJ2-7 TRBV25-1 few TGTGCCAGCAGTGATGGTAGTGGTGGGCCCTACGAGCAGTACTTC CASSDGSGGPYEQYF
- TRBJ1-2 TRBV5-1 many TGCGCCAGCAGCCCCGGACAGTCTCCTGGCTACACCTTC CASSPGQSPGYTF
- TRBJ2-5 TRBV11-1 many TGTGCCAGCAGCCTCAATACAGGGACCCAGTACTTC CASSLNTGTQYF
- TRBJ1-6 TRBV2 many TGTGCCAGCAGTGGGGGGGCTACACCCCTCCACTTT CASSGGATPLHF
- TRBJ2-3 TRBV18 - TGTGCCAGCTCATCGAGAAGGGGCGCAGATACGCAGTATTTT CASSSRRGADTQYF
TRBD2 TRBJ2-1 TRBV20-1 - TGCAGTGCTAGAGAAGCGGGAGTGGTTTTAGAAGAGCAGTTCTTC CSAREAGVVLEEQFF
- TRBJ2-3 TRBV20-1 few TGCAGTGCCCCCTTAGCGGATACCACAGATACGCAGTATTTT CSAPLADTTDTQYF
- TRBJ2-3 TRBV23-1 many TGCGCCAGCGAAGGGAGCACAGATACGCAGTATTTT CASEGSTDTQYF
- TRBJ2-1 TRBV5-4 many TGTGCCAGCAGATCTGACAGTTACAATGAGCAGTTCTTC CASRSDSYNEQFF
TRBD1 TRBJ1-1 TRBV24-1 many TGTGCCACCAGTGATGCGACAGGGGGATCCACTGAAGCTTTCTTT CATSDATGGSTEAFF
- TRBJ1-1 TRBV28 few TGTGCCAGCAGTTTGTTAGGTTACACTGAAGCTTTCTTT CASSLLGYTEAFF
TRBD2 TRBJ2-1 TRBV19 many TGTGCCAGTAGTCCGGGACTACCATACAATGAGCAGTTCTTC CASSPGLPYNEQFF
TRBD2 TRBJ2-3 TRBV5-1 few TGCGCCAGCAGCCTGACTAGCGGATTGGATACGCAGTATTTT CASSLTSGLDTQYF
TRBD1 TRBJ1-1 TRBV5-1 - TGCGCCGGCAGCCTGGGACAGGGGGTAGGGAACACTGAAGCTTTCTTT CAGSLGQGVGNTEAFF
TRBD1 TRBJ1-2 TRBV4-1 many TGCGCCAGCAGCCAACTGACAGGGGGGCCCTATGGCTACACCTTC CASSQLTGGPYGYTF
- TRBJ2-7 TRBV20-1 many TGCAGTGCTAGAGACTCCGGGGCCGAGCAGTACTTC CSARDSGAEQYF
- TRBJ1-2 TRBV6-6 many TGTGCCAGCAGTCCCGCGTCCCCACAGGTTAACTATGGCTACACCTTC CASSPASPQVNYGYTF
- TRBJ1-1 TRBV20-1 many TGCAGTGCTCAACAGCCAAACACTGAAGCTTTCTTT CSAQQPNTEAFF
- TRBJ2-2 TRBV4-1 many TGCGCCAGCAGCCAAGATCTGTGGCAAGACAGGTCTGGGTTCGCCGGGGAGCTGTTTTTT CASSQDLWQDRSGFAGELFF
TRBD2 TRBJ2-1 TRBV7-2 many TGTGCCAGCAGCCCCTACGCGGGAGGCTCCTACAATGAGCAGTTCTTC CASSPYAGGSYNEQFF
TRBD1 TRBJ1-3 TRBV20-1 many TGCAGTGCTAGGACAGGGGACTACACCATATATTTT CSARTGDYTIYF
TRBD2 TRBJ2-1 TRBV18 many TGTGCCAGCTCACCATTGGGGTCTACTAGCGGGATGTCCTACAATGAGCAGTTCTTC CASSPLGSTSGMSYNEQFF
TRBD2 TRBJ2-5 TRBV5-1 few TGCGCCAGTACCATCGCTAGCGGGAGAAAAGAGACCCAGTACTTC CASTIASGRKETQYF
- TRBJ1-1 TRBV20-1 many TGCAGTGCTAGGCTGAACACTGAAGCTTTCTTT CSARLNTEAFF
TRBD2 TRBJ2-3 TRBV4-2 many TGTGCCAGCAGCCGTGGGACTAGTTTGTCAGATACGCAGTATTTT CASSRGTSLSDTQYF
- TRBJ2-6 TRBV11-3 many TGTGCCAGCAGCTTAAGTGTCGAGGCTGGGGCCAACGTCCTGACTTTC CASSLSVEAGANVLTF
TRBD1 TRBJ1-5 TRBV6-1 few TGTGCCAGCAGTGAAGGCAGGGGGCTGGGGAATCAGCCCCAGCATTTT CASSEGRGLGNQPQHF
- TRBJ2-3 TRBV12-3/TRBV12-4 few TGTGCCAGCGGGGGCGTGGTGGGTATATATTTT CASGGVVGIYF
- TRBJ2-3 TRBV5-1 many TGCGCCAGTTCCTGGGCGGGGGCCGGCCAAGATACGCAGTATTTT CASSWAGAGQDTQYF
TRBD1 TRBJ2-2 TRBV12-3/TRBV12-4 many TGTGCCAGCACTGTACGGACAGGGGCCACCGGGGAGCTGTTTTTT CASTVRTGATGELFF
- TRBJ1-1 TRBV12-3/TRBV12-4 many TGTGCCAGCAGTTTCCTAACAGTGAACACTGAAGCTTTCTTT CASSFLTVNTEAFF
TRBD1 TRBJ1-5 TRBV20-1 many TGCAGTGCCCACGAGACAGGGGGCAGCCAGCCCCAGCATTTT CSAHETGGSQPQHF
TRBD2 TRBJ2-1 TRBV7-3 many TGTGCCAGCAGCTCCGGACTAGCGACTAACAATGAGCAGTTCTTC CASSSGLATNNEQFF
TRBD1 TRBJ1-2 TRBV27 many TGTGCCAGCAGTTGGGTGGGACAGGGGTTAGATGGCTACACCTTC CASSWVGQGLDGYTF
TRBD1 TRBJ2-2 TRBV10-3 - TGTGCCATCAACGGACAGGGAGGCACCGGGGAGCTGTTTTTT CAINGQGGTGELFF
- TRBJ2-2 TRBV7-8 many TGTGCCAGCAGCTTCCAGGGGCCGGGTACCGGGGAGCTGTTTTTT CASSFQGPGTGELFF
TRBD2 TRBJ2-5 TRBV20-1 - TGCAGTGCTAGCCAGGGACTAGCCCTCGAGACCCAGTACTTC CSASQGLALETQYF
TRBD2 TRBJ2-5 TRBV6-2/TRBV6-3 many TGTGCCAGCAGTTTTTGGTCCCCGGGACTAGCGGGCCCCGAGTACTTC CASSFWSPGLAGPEYF
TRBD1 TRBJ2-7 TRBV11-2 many TGTGCCAGCACTCTATTCGGACAGGGTCCCTACGAGCAGTACTTC CASTLFGQGPYEQYF
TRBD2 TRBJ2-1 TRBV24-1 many TGTGCCACCAGTGACTCGGGACTAGCGGGCAATGAGCAGTTCTTC CATSDSGLAGNEQFF
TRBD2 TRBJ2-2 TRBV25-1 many TGTGCGACAGCAGTGAATGGGCTCGGGAGGACTACGAACACCGGGGAGCTGTTTTTT CATAVNGLGRTTNTGELFF
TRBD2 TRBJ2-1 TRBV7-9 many TGTGCCAGCAGCCCGGGGGGACTATACAATGAGCAGTTCTTC CASSPGGLYNEQFF
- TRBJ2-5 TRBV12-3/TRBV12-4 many TGTGCCAGCAGGAGGACAGTCGGGGTTGAGACCCAGTACTTC CASRRTVGVETQYF
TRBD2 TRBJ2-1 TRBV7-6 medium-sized TGTGCCAGCAGCGCGGGGGTCAGCTCCTACAATGAGCAGTTCTTC CASSAGVSSYNEQFF
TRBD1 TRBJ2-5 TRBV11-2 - TGTGCCAGCAGCTTAGATAGGACAGGGATAAAGACCCAGTACTTC CASSLDRTGIKTQYF
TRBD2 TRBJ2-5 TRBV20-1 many TGCAGTGCTGGGGAGAGCGGGGGCTCGGAGACCCAGTACTTC CSAGESGGSETQYF
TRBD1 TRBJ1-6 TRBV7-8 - TGTGCCAGCAGCTTAACCGGACAGGCAGAAAATTCACCCCTCCACTTT CASSLTGQAENSPLHF
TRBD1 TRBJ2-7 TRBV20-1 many TGCAGTGCGGACCGGGACAGGGATGGCGAGCAGTACTTC CSADRDRDGEQYF
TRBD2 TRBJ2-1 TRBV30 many TGTGCCTGGAGTGTTAGCGGGGAACCCTACAATGAGCAGTTCTTC CAWSVSGEPYNEQFF
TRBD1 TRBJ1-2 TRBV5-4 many TGTGCCAGCAGCTTGGCTGACAGGGACTATGGCTACACCTTC CASSLADRDYGYTF
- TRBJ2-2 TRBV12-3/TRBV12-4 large TGTGCCAGCAGTTTAGGACAGCATTACACCGGGGAGCTGTTTTTT CASSLGQHYTGELFF
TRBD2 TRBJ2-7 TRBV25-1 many TGTGCCAGCAGTGAGGGAACTGGGCTAGCGGGTCGTAACGAGCAGTACTTC CASSEGTGLAGRNEQYF
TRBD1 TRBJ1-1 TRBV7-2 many TGTGCCAGCAGCTTTAGACAGGGGAGGCGGACTGAAGCTTTCTTT CASSFRQGRRTEAFF
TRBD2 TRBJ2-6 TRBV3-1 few TGTGCCAGCGGGACTAGCGGGAGGAACGGGGCCAACGTCCTGACTTTC CASGTSGRNGANVLTF
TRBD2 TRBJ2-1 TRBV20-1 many TGCAGTGCTAGACAGCGGGGGGCGTCCTACAATGAGCAGTTCTTC CSARQRGASYNEQFF
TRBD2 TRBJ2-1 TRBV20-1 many TGCAGTGCCCGGACTAGCGGGAGCTATGAGCAGTTCTTC CSARTSGSYEQFF
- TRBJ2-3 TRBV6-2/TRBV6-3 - TGTGCCAGCAGGGTTAACATTGGAACAGATACGCAGTATTTT CASRVNIGTDTQYF
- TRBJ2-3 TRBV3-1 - TGTGCCAGCGGGGGCTTAGGGCCCAGGGATACGCAGTATTTT CASGGLGPRDTQYF
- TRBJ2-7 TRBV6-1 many TGTGCCAGCAGTGAACAGGGTAAATCCTACGAGCAGTACTTC CASSEQGKSYEQYF